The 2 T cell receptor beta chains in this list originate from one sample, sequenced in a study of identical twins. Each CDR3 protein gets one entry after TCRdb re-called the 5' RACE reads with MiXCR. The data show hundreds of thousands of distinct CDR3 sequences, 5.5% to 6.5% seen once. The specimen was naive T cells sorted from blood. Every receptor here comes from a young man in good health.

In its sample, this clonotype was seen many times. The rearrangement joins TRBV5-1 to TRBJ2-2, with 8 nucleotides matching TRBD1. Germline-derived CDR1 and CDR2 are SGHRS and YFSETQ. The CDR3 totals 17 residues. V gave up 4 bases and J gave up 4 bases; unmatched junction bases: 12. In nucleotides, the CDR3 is TGCGCCAGCAGCCAACGGACAGGGAGGAACCCCACCGGGGAGCTGTTTTTT. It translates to CASSQRTGRNPTGELFF.

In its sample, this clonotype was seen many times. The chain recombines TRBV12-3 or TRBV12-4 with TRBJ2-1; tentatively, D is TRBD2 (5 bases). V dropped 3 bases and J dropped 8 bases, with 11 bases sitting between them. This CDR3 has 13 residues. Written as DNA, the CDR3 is TGTGCCAGCAGTTTTTTTCGGGGAGATGAGCAGTTCTTC. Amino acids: CASSFFRGDEQFF.